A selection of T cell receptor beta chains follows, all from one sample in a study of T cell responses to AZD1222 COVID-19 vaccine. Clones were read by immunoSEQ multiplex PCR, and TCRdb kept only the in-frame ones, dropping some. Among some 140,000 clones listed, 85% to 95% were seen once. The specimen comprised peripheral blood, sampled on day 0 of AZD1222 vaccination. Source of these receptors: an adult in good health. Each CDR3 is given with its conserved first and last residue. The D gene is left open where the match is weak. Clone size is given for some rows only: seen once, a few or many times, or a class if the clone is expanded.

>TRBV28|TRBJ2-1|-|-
CASSSVGTGNNEQFF
TGTGCCAGCAGTTCCGTGGGCACAGGCAACAATGAGCAGTTCTTC
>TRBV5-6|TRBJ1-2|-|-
CASSPQGRVNYGYTF
TGTGCCAGCAGCCCCCAGGGGAGGGTCAACTATGGCTACACCTTC
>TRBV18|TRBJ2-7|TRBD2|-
CASSPGGSSYEQYF
TGTGCCAGCTCTCCGGGGGGGAGCTCCTACGAGCAGTACTTC
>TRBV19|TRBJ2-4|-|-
CASSIDPYGDKPKNIQYF
TGTGCCAGTAGTATAGATCCTTATGGGGACAAACCAAAAAACATTCAGTACTTC
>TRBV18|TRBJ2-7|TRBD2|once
CASSSGLAGVEQYF
TGTGCCAGCTCATCGGGACTAGCGGGAGTTGAGCAGTACTTC
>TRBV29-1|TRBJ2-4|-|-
CSVEATLGDNIQYF
TGCAGCGTTGAAGCCACTTTAGGAGACAACATTCAGTACTTC
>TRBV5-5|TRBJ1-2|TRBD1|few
CASRPTGTDLYGYTF
TGTGCCAGCAGACCAACCGGGACAGATCTATATGGCTACACCTTC
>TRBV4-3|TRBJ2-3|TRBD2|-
CASSLSGGSDTQYF
TGCGCCAGCAGCCTTAGCGGGGGGTCAGATACGCAGTATTTT
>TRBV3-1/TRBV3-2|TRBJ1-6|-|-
CASSQRQDSSPLHF
TGTGCCAGCAGCCAAAGGCAGGATTCCTCACCCCTCCACTTT
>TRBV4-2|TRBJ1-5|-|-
CASSQGGDDGNQPQHF
TGTGCCAGCAGCCAAGGAGGGGATGACGGCAATCAGCCCCAGCATTTT
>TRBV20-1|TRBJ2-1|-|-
CSARMTRVSFF
TGCAGTGCTAGAATGACTAGAGTTTCGTTCTTC
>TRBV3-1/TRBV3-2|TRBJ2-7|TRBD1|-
CASSQEGPPGQGARRLYEQYF
TGTGCCAGCAGCCAAGAAGGACCTCCGGGACAGGGGGCGCGGAGGCTCTACGAGCAGTACTTC
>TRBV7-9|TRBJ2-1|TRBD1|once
CASSLTGTSYNEQFF
TGTGCCAGCAGCTTGACAGGGACGTCCTACAATGAGCAGTTCTTC
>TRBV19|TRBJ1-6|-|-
CASRDPGVYNSPLHF
TGTGCCAGTAGAGACCCCGGCGTCTATAATTCACCCCTCCACTTT
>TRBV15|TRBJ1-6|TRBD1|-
CATSRDPLTGRNSPLHF
TGTGCCACCAGCAGAGACCCCCTGACAGGGAGGAATTCACCCCTCCACTTT
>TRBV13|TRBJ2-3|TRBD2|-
CASSRLAVITDTQYF
TGTGCCAGCAGCCGACTAGCGGTTATCACAGATACGCAGTATTTT
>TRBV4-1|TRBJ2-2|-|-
CASTEGWNTGELFF
TGCGCCAGCACGGAGGGATGGAACACCGGGGAGCTGTTTTTT
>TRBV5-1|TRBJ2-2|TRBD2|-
CASSASGRLSGELFF
TGCGCCAGCAGCGCGAGCGGGAGATTATCCGGGGAGCTGTTTTTT
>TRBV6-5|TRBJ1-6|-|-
CASSDHVSPLHF
TGTGCCAGCAGCGATCACGTTTCACCCCTCCACTTT
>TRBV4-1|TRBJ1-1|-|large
CASSQESGELDTEAFF
TGCGCCAGCAGCCAAGAATCCGGGGAGTTGGACACTGAAGCTTTCTTT
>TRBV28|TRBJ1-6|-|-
CASSGQSIAYNSPLHF
TGTGCCAGCAGTGGGCAGTCGATAGCCTATAATTCACCCCTCCACTTT
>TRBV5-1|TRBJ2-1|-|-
CASSHTDGRYGEQFF
TGCGCCAGCAGCCATACCGACGGACGTTACGGTGAGCAGTTCTTC
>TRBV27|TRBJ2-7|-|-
CASMRGAEQYF
TGTGCCAGCATGAGGGGAGCCGAGCAGTACTTC
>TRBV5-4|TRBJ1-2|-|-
CASSLTNYGYTF
TGTGCCAGCAGCTTGACAAACTATGGCTACACCTTC
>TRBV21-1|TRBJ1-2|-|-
CASRGNYGYTF
TGTGCCAGCCGTGGTAACTATGGCTACACCTTC
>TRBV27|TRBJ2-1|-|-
CASGPLHGTLEEGEQFF
TGTGCCAGCGGCCCCCTTCACGGGACCCTCGAAGAAGGTGAGCAGTTCTTC
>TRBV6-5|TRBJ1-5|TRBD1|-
CASSYGTGDQPQHF
TGTGCCAGCAGTTACGGGACAGGGGATCAGCCCCAGCATTTT
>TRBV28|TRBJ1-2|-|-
CASRGFRDPSPYGYTF
TGTGCCAGCAGAGGTTTTCGGGACCCATCGCCATATGGCTACACCTTC
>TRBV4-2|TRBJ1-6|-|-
CASSQDPRSSYNSPLHF
TGTGCCAGCAGCCAAGACCCCCGGAGCTCCTATAATTCACCCCTCCACTTT
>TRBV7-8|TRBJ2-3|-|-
CASSLAGGKTDTQYF
TGTGCCAGCAGCTTAGCGGGCGGGAAAACAGATACGCAGTATTTT
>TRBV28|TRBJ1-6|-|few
CASSLRDSPLHF
TGTGCCAGCAGTTTGAGGGATTCACCCCTCCACTTT
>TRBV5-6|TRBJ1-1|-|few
CASSLDAGEVNTEAFF
TGTGCCAGCAGCTTGGATGCGGGCGAGGTGAACACTGAAGCTTTCTTT
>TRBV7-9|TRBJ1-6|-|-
CASSLGTYNSPLHF
TGTGCCAGCAGCTTAGGGACCTATAATTCACCCCTCCACTTT
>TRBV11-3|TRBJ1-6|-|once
CASTGQYNSPLHF
TGTGCCAGCACCGGACAGTATAATTCACCCCTCCACTTT
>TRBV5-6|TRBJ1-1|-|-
CASSTYTEAFF
TGTGCCAGCAGCACGTACACTGAAGCTTTCTTT
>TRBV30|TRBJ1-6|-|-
CAWGTGQSYNSPLHF
TGTGCCTGGGGTACAGGACAGAGCTATAATTCACCCCTCCACTTT
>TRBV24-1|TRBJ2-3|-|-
CATSDGQSTDTQYF
TGTGCCACCAGTGATGGGCAGAGCACAGATACGCAGTATTTT
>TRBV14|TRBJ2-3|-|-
CASSQGPRGTQYF
TGTGCCAGCAGCCAGGGGCCCCGGGGTACGCAGTATTTT
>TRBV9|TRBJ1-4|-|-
CASSVFPANNEKLFF
TGTGCCAGCAGCGTTTTTCCAGCTAATAATGAAAAACTGTTTTTT
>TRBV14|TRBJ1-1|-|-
CASSSGFTTEAFF
TGTGCCAGCAGTTCCGGGTTTACGACTGAAGCTTTCTTT
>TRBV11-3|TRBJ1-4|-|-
CASSSTFRSEKLFF
TGTGCCAGCAGCTCGACGTTCAGGAGTGAAAAACTGTTTTTT
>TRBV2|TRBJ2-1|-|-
CASGKDYLSYNEQFF
TGTGCCAGCGGAAAGGACTATTTGTCCTACAATGAGCAGTTCTTC
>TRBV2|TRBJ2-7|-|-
CASTEVGTASYEQYF
TGTGCCAGCACCGAGGTAGGAACGGCTTCCTACGAGCAGTACTTC
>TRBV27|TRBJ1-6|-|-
CASSIAGDSPLHF
TGTGCCAGCAGTATCGCAGGGGATTCACCCCTCCACTTT
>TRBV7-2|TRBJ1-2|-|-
CASSLGWNFGQKTYGYTF
TGTGCCAGCAGCTTAGGATGGAATTTCGGACAGAAAACTTATGGCTACACCTTC
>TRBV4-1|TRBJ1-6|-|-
CASSQVGGIELGSPLHF
TGCGCCAGCAGCCAAGTGGGAGGAATTGAATTGGGATCACCCCTCCACTTT
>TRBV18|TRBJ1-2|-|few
CASSPWHDGAYGYTF
TGTGCCAGCTCACCGTGGCACGACGGGGCCTATGGCTACACCTTC
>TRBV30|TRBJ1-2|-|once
CAWSVLAATNYGYTF
TGTGCCTGGAGTGTACTAGCCGCGACTAACTATGGCTACACCTTC
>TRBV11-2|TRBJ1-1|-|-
CASSPGRTGAFF
TGTGCCAGCAGCCCAGGACGGACTGGAGCTTTCTTT
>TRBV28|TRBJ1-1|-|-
CASSLGRRIEAFF
TGTGCCAGCAGTTTAGGGAGACGAATTGAAGCTTTCTTT
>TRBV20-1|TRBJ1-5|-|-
CSVGRRTSQHF
TGCAGTGTCGGACGCCGGACTTCCCAGCATTTT
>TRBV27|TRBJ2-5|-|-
CASSPIADGRETQYF
TGTGCCAGCAGTCCGATAGCGGACGGGAGAGAGACCCAGTACTTC
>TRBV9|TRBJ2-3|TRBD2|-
CASSVGGAGRSDTQYF
TGTGCCAGCAGCGTAGGGGGAGCGGGAAGATCAGATACGCAGTATTTT
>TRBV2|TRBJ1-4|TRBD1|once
CASRNLDRVVEKLFF
TGTGCCAGCAGGAACTTAGACAGGGTTGTGGAAAAACTGTTTTTT
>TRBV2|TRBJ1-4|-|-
CASMRDRGNEKLFF
TGTGCCAGCATGCGGGACCGAGGTAATGAAAAACTGTTTTTT